This TCR beta chain was captured in a study of shared clonotypes between healthy human individuals. Study conclusions and caveats: Naive CD4 clonotype sharing across a few donors was 5% to 6%.

V lost 2 bases and J 5 bases, leaving 4 bases between the germline ends. The CDR3 is 12 amino acids. CDR1 is MGHRA, CDR2 YSYEKL, per germline. With respect to this clone: What it recognizes is unknown.

Some clones are missing from TCRdb's copy, which holds only in-frame ones; the method was immunoSEQ multiplex PCR. The sample records about 1.4 million clones, over 95% being singletons. Source material: naive CD4+ T cells sorted from blood. Described subset: CD45RA+ positively selected. The clonotype comes from a man aged 25 to 45 in good health. This sequence joins TRBV4-1 and TRBJ2-1; D not resolved. Written as DNA, the CDR3 is TGCGCCAGCAGCCAAACCCACAATGAGCAGTTCTTC. This encodes CASSQTHNEQFF.